These 18 T cell receptor beta chains were sequenced from one sample in a study of cytomegalovirus exposure and HLA in healthy donors (dated by TCRdb to about 2017). The library was generated by the immunoSEQ multiplex PCR assay. For the multiplex PCR, a mixture combining 60 forward primers for TCR Vbeta segments and 13 reverse primers for TCR Jbeta segments was used. TCRdb re-hosts the immuneACCESS table, in-frame sequences only. Its copies lack some clones; in the studies checked, an unresolved V gene accounts for under half of them, and the cause for the rest is not known. Counted in this sample were approximately 210,000 clones; approximately 79% of them appeared once. The ten largest clones represent under 2% of the sample. Sequenced input: PBMCs. The receptors come from a girl under 18 in good health and CMV-seropositive.

The chain carries TRBV11-2 and TRBJ2-7, with 10 bases matching TRBD2. Germline V gene lookup returns CDR1 SGHAT and CDR2 FQNNGV. V lost 6 bases, J lost 5 bases, and 10 bases stayed unmatched. The CDR3 extends over 15 amino acids. CDR3 nucleotide sequence: TGTGCCAGCAGGGGGAGCGGGGGGGCGGTCCACGAGCAGTACTTC. Translating gives CASRGSGGAVHEQYF.

The chain combines TRBV5-4 with TRBJ2-7; 7 bases align to TRBD1. This CDR3 comprises 14 residues. The trim removed 0 bases at V and 8 bases at J, leaving 8 bases unmatched. The V gene's germline CDR1 is SGHNT and CDR2 YYREEE (reference sequence). CDR3 in DNA: TGTGCCAGCAGCTTGGAGCAGGGGGAATTGAAGCAGTACTTC. Translating it yields CASSLEQGELKQYF.

This chain links TRBV7-2 with TRBJ2-7; D remains unclear. Trimming took off 0 bases at V and 4 bases at J, with 7 bases between the two ends. CDR3 length equals 13 residues. Germline lookup yields CDR1 SGHTA and CDR2 FQGNSA. CDR3 nucleotide sequence: TGTGCCAGCAGCTTAGCGCTAGTTTACGAGCAGTACTTC. The encoded protein is CASSLALVYEQYF.

V is TRBV9 and J is TRBJ2-3, with TRBD1 as a possible D gene (5 bases). Germline V gives CDR1 SGDLS, CDR2 YYNGEE. The CDR3 consists of 14 residues. The V and J ends lost 3 bases and 0 bases respectively, with 8 bases between them. CDR3 coding DNA: TGTGCCAGCAGCGCTAGGACAAGCACAGATACGCAGTATTTT. It codes for CASSARTSTDTQYF.

This clone is judged medium-sized. The J gene is TRBJ2-4, the V gene TRBV18; D is unclear. This CDR3 has 15 amino acids. CDR1 is KGHSH, CDR2 LQKENI, per germline. The V and J ends lost 4 bases and 1 base respectively, with 11 bases between them. This CDR3 reads CASSQFRSAKNIQYF. CDR3 nucleotides: TGTGCCAGCTCACAATTCCGGTCGGCCAAAAACATTCAGTACTTC.

This clone appeared a few times. The chain joins TRBV4-1 to TRBJ2-7; TRBD1 aligns across 8 bases. The CDR3 has 16 amino acids. Trimming at V came to 3 bases and at J to 3 bases, leaving 10 bases not matched to a gene. Germline assignment: CDR1 MGHRA and CDR2 YSYEKL. The CDR3: CASSQDRTGKGYEQYF. CDR3 coding DNA: TGCGCCAGCAGCCAGGACAGGACAGGGAAGGGCTACGAGCAGTACTTC.

V gene TRBV10-3 combines with J gene TRBJ1-2; D is perhaps TRBD1 (6 bases). CDR1 ENHRY and CDR2 SYGVKD come from the germline V gene. Trimming removed 6 bases from V and 4 bases from J, with 12 bases in between. The CDR3 is 13 residues long. CDR3 sequence reads: CAISEDRPYGYTF. CDR3 DNA: TGTGCCATCAGCGAGGACAGACCCTATGGCTACACCTTC.

The chain is built from TRBV9 and TRBJ2-3; a weak D match, TRBD1 (5 bases). V lost 0 bases, J lost 2 bases, and 13 bases lay in between. The CDR3 has 16 residues. Germline lookup yields CDR1 SGDLS and CDR2 YYNGEE. CDR3 sequence: CASSVERGWNTDTQYF. The CDR3 nucleotides read TGTGCCAGCAGCGTAGAAAGGGGCTGGAACACAGATACGCAGTATTTT.

The V call is TRBV6-4, the J call TRBJ2-6; 7 bases map to TRBD1. The CDR3 has 16 residues. Germline-derived CDR1 and CDR2 are MRHNA and SNTAGT. Germline trimming cut 5 bases from V and 2 bases from J; bases unmatched to any gene: 6. As DNA, the CDR3 is TGTGCCAGCAGTATAGGGGGCGACCCTGGGGCCAACGTCCTGACTTTC. It is translated as CASSIGGDPGANVLTF.

This chain links TRBV21-1 with TRBJ1-1; whether TRBD1, the table's D call, matches the DNA was not checked. TRBV21-1 is assigned pseudogene status. The CDR3 has 14 amino acids. The CDR3 nucleotides read TGTGCCAGGGGGACAGGGATAATGAACACTGAAGCTTTCTTT. This gives the protein CARGTGIMNTEAFF.

The V gene is TRBV5-6, the J gene TRBJ1-6, with 10 bases fitting TRBD1. The CDR3 length is 13 residues. Germline V gene lookup returns CDR1 SGHDT and CDR2 YYEEEE. J was trimmed by 10 bases and V by 4 bases; bases with no gene match: 2. The CDR3 region is CASSPDRGSPLHF. CDR3 bases: TGTGCCAGCAGCCCGGACAGGGGGTCACCCCTCCACTTT.

This clone has only a few counts. The chain combines TRBV4-3 with TRBJ1-2; TRBD1 aligns across 10 bases. From germline, CDR1 is LGHNA and CDR2 YSLEER. V was clipped by 4 bases and J by 2 bases; unmatched bases: 1. This CDR3 has 14 residues. DNA for the CDR3: TGCGCCAGCAGCCGGACAGGGGGAAACTATGGCTACACCTTC. It specifies CASSRTGGNYGYTF.

This rearrangement joins TRBV5-8 to TRBJ1-6, with a tentative D call TRBD1 (5 bases). CDR3 size: 15 residues. Per the germline V gene, CDR1 is SGHTS and CDR2 is YDEGEE. V dropped 4 bases and J dropped 3 bases, with 11 bases sitting between them. CDR3: CASSQQVFYNSPLHF. The CDR3, as DNA: TGTGCCAGCAGCCAACAGGTGTTCTATAATTCACCCCTCCACTTT.

The table lists this clone with a count of one. The chain combines TRBV5-4 with TRBJ2-1; 7 nucleotides align to TRBD1. The CDR3 runs 15 residues. Losses at the gene ends were 4 bases for V and 4 bases for J; bases not matched to a gene: 8. In germline, CDR1 is SGHNT, CDR2 YYREEE (reference sequence). CDR3 in DNA: TGTGCCAGCAGCGCAAGGACAGGACCTTACAATGAGCAGTTCTTC. Its translation is CASSARTGPYNEQFF.

The rearrangement uses TRBV27 and TRBJ1-5, with 8 bases that match TRBD1. In germline, CDR1 is MNHEY, CDR2 SMNVEV (reference sequence). The CDR3 loop spans 18 amino acids. V gave up 4 bases and J gave up 4 bases; unmatched junction bases: 15. The CDR3 bases are TGTGCCAGCAGTTCCAGCTTTGGGGTCGGACAGGGTAATCAGCCCCAGCATTTT. Its translation is CASSSSFGVGQGNQPQHF.

The rearrangement joins TRBV5-4 to TRBJ1-2; the D gene is possibly TRBD1 (6 bases). CDR1 is SGHNT and CDR2 is YYREEE in the germline V gene (reference sequence). The CDR3 extends over 13 amino acids. Trimming pared 4 bases from V and 6 bases from J, leaving 13 bases between. The chain's CDR3 is CASSQTGRDGYTF. CDR3 bases: TGTGCCAGCAGCCAAACAGGGAGGGATGGCTACACCTTC.

The chain couples TRBV2 to TRBJ2-7; tentatively, D is TRBD2 (5 bases). CDR3 length: 13 amino acids. V was trimmed by 6 bases and J by 5 bases, leaving 14 bases between them. CDR1 is SNHLY, CDR2 FYNNEI, per germline. In DNA, the CDR3 is TGTGCCAGCAGACGGGGTCCGAGGAACGAGCAGTACTTC. Translating it yields CASRRGPRNEQYF.

In this sample, this clone turned up a few times. V usage is TRBV11-2 and J usage is TRBJ2-7; 11 positions agree with TRBD1. Per germline, CDR1 SGHAT and CDR2 FQNNGV. V shed 5 bases, J shed 7 bases, and the junction held 10 bases outside the gene matches. This CDR3 is built from 15 residues. As DNA, the CDR3 is TGTGCCAGCAGCCCAGGACAGGGGGCTTTGGTAGAGCAGTACTTC. Amino acid sequence: CASSPGQGALVEQYF.